This passage covers 5 T cell receptor beta chains from one sample sequenced in a study of T-cell reconstitution after alpha-beta-depleted transplantation in children. The TCRbeta library incorporated unique molecular identifiers. TCRdb re-derived calls from the PCR reads in MiXCR, one entry per CDR3 protein. The sample contains hundreds of thousands of distinct CDR3 sequences, 10% to 15% of which appear only once. Source: PBMCs, mostly from graft donor cells, taken 360 days after TCRalphabeta/CD19-depleted stem cell transplant. The receptors derive from a male patient younger than 18 who had a stem cell transplant for acute myeloid leukemia, so the T cells may come from the graft donor.

Points on this clonotype: The conserved final phenylalanine or tryptophan is absent from the CDR3, which likely points to a read error. The J gene is TRBJ1-5, the V gene TRBV18; no firm D call. Germline CDR1 reads KGHSH; CDR2 reads LQKENI. V lost 6 bases and J 4 bases, leaving 7 bases between the germline ends. The CDR3 consists of 12 residues. The CDR3 loop reads CASSGINQPQHC. CDR3 in DNA: TGTGCCAGCTCCGGAATAAATCAGCCCCAGCATTGT.

This clonotype was seen a few times. The chain has TRBV5-1 and TRBJ2-1; tentatively, D is TRBD2 (6 bases). The V end lost 0 bases, the J end lost 4 bases, and 14 bases lay between the germline ends. The germline gives CDR1 SGHRS, CDR2 YFSETQ. This CDR3 has 16 amino acids. The CDR3 loop is CASSLVGTPGYNEQFF. CDR3 coding DNA: TGCGCCAGCAGCTTGGTCGGGACTCCCGGTTACAATGAGCAGTTCTTC.

CDR3 region: CASSRGGGAELALEQYF. CDR3 coding DNA: TGTGCCAGCAGCCGCGGAGGGGGGGCAGAGTTGGCCCTCGAGCAGTACTTC. This chain uses TRBV6-1 with TRBJ2-7, with a weak D call TRBD2 (7 bases). The germline V and J ends were trimmed by 6 bases and 6 bases, with 27 bases remaining between them. This CDR3 has 17 amino acids. Germline loops: CDR1 MNHNS, CDR2 SASEGT.

This clonotype was detected only a few times. This chain joins TRBV7-8 and TRBJ2-3; the match to TRBD1 covers 10 bases. This CDR3 has 16 amino acids. CDR1 SGHVS and CDR2 FQNEAQ come from the germline V gene. Trimming took 1 base from V and 8 from J; bases not matched to a gene: 9. The CDR3 loop is CASSLGRDRGSGTQYF. The CDR3 DNA is TGTGCCAGCAGCTTAGGACGGGACAGGGGTTCTGGTACGCAGTATTTT.

This clonotype occurred many times. This chain uses TRBV7-8 with TRBJ2-7; TRBD2 is a possible D gene (7 bases). The CDR3 has 15 residues. The V gene's germline CDR1 is SGHVS and CDR2 FQNEAQ. V lost 0 bases, J lost 5 bases, and 14 bases lay in between. The CDR3 DNA reads as TGTGCCAGCAGCTTAGCATGGGGGGGCACGGACGAGCAGTACTTC. It is translated as CASSLAWGGTDEQYF.